A selection of T cell receptor beta chains follows, all from one sample in a study of T cells in Graves' hyperthyroidism and ophthalmopathy. Each CDR3 protein is one row after TCRdb ran MiXCR on the multiplex PCR reads. This table has about 620,000 distinct CDR3 sequences, about 16% appearing once. The sequencing sample was made of blood. The receptor source for this set is a woman in her 30s with Graves' hyperthyroidism. Both conserved end residues are part of each CDR3. Fields, in order: clone size, D gene, CDR3 length, V gene, J gene, CDR3 protein, CDR3 DNA. A D gene is named only where the DNA matches it firmly. Size values are once, few and many counts, or a class for expanded clones, and some rows have none.

clone_size: many; d_call: -; cdr3_length: 12; v_call: TRBV11-2; j_call: TRBJ2-1; cdr3_aa: CASSPRLGQQFF; cdr3_nt: TGTGCCAGCAGCCCTCGATTAGGTCAGCAGTTCTTC
clone_size: -; d_call: TRBD2; cdr3_length: 14; v_call: TRBV24-1; j_call: TRBJ2-3; cdr3_aa: CATSSGASTDTQYF; cdr3_nt: TGTGCCACCAGTAGCGGGGCCTCCACAGATACGCAGTATTTT
clone_size: -; d_call: -; cdr3_length: 13; v_call: TRBV4-1; j_call: TRBJ2-2; cdr3_aa: CASSRLMAGELFF; cdr3_nt: TGCGCCAGCAGCCGCCTGATGGCCGGGGAGCTGTTTTTT
clone_size: many; d_call: -; cdr3_length: 12; v_call: TRBV2; j_call: TRBJ2-7; cdr3_aa: CASHRRTYEQYF; cdr3_nt: TGTGCCAGCCACAGGCGTACCTACGAGCAGTACTTC
clone_size: few; d_call: TRBD2; cdr3_length: 16; v_call: TRBV7-2; j_call: TRBJ2-5; cdr3_aa: CASSKSGRGDLETQYF; cdr3_nt: TGTGCCAGCAGCAAAAGCGGGAGAGGGGATCTGGAGACCCAGTACTTC
clone_size: many; d_call: -; cdr3_length: 20; v_call: TRBV12-3/TRBV12-4; j_call: TRBJ1-5; cdr3_aa: CASTNPTGGSPRGSNQPQHF; cdr3_nt: TGTGCCAGCACCAATCCCACGGGGGGGTCCCCTCGGGGGAGCAATCAGCCCCAGCATTTT
clone_size: many; d_call: TRBD2; cdr3_length: 17; v_call: TRBV5-1; j_call: TRBJ2-1; cdr3_aa: CASSLPGTSGSNNEQFF; cdr3_nt: TGCGCCAGCAGCTTGCCAGGGACTAGCGGTAGCAACAATGAGCAGTTCTTC
clone_size: -; d_call: -; cdr3_length: 12; v_call: TRBV11-3; j_call: TRBJ2-2; cdr3_aa: CASHPNTGELFF; cdr3_nt: TGTGCCAGCCACCCGAACACCGGGGAGCTGTTTTTT
clone_size: -; d_call: TRBD2; cdr3_length: 16; v_call: TRBV24-1; j_call: TRBJ2-1; cdr3_aa: CATSDPTSGSYNEQFF; cdr3_nt: TGTGCCACCAGTGATCCCACTAGCGGCTCCTACAATGAGCAGTTCTTC
clone_size: -; d_call: TRBD1; cdr3_length: 14; v_call: TRBV20-1; j_call: TRBJ2-3; cdr3_aa: CSARKQGLEDTQYF; cdr3_nt: TGCAGTGCTAGAAAACAGGGGTTGGAAGATACGCAGTATTTT
clone_size: few; d_call: TRBD2; cdr3_length: 15; v_call: TRBV20-1; j_call: TRBJ2-7; cdr3_aa: CSTTRGGLAGYEQYF; cdr3_nt: TGCAGTACTACCCGGGGGGGACTAGCGGGTTACGAGCAGTACTTC
clone_size: many; d_call: -; cdr3_length: 14; v_call: TRBV12-3/TRBV12-4; j_call: TRBJ2-5; cdr3_aa: CASRTWRDQETQYF; cdr3_nt: TGTGCCAGCAGGACCTGGAGGGACCAAGAGACCCAGTACTTC
clone_size: many; d_call: -; cdr3_length: 18; v_call: TRBV20-1; j_call: TRBJ2-2; cdr3_aa: CSARGVPEGRSNTGELFF; cdr3_nt: TGCAGTGCTAGAGGGGTTCCGGAGGGTCGATCGAACACCGGGGAGCTGTTTTTT
clone_size: many; d_call: -; cdr3_length: 12; v_call: TRBV5-1; j_call: TRBJ2-1; cdr3_aa: CASSLTIDEQFF; cdr3_nt: TGCGCCAGCAGCTTGACTATCGATGAGCAGTTCTTC
clone_size: many; d_call: TRBD2; cdr3_length: 15; v_call: TRBV6-1; j_call: TRBJ2-5; cdr3_aa: CASSYAGLAGETQYF; cdr3_nt: TGTGCCAGCAGTTACGCGGGACTAGCGGGAGAGACCCAGTACTTC
clone_size: -; d_call: -; cdr3_length: 13; v_call: TRBV5-4; j_call: TRBJ2-3; cdr3_aa: CASSVYSVDTQYF; cdr3_nt: TGTGCCAGCAGCGTCTACAGTGTTGATACGCAGTATTTT
clone_size: -; d_call: -; cdr3_length: 13; v_call: TRBV9; j_call: TRBJ1-3; cdr3_aa: CASQPDSGNTIYF; cdr3_nt: TGTGCCAGCCAGCCGGACTCTGGAAACACCATATATTTT
clone_size: -; d_call: -; cdr3_length: 13; v_call: TRBV6-2/TRBV6-3; j_call: TRBJ2-7; cdr3_aa: CASSRTGRDEQYF; cdr3_nt: TGTGCCAGCAGCCGTACAGGGAGGGACGAGCAGTACTTC
clone_size: many; d_call: -; cdr3_length: 15; v_call: TRBV20-1; j_call: TRBJ2-5; cdr3_aa: CSAPEVGRAQETQYF; cdr3_nt: TGCAGTGCCCCTGAAGTAGGTAGGGCGCAAGAGACCCAGTACTTC
clone_size: many; d_call: -; cdr3_length: 14; v_call: TRBV20-1; j_call: TRBJ1-1; cdr3_aa: CSAREAGARTEAFF; cdr3_nt: TGCAGTGCTAGAGAGGCGGGGGCGAGAACTGAAGCTTTCTTT
clone_size: few; d_call: TRBD1; cdr3_length: 16; v_call: TRBV5-6; j_call: TRBJ1-5; cdr3_aa: CASSFGVTGGVQPQHF; cdr3_nt: TGTGCCAGCAGCTTTGGGGTGACAGGGGGTGTTCAGCCCCAGCATTTT
clone_size: -; d_call: TRBD1; cdr3_length: 15; v_call: TRBV7-9; j_call: TRBJ1-1; cdr3_aa: CASSLAGGLVTEAFF; cdr3_nt: TGTGCCAGCAGCTTAGCAGGGGGCTTGGTCACTGAAGCTTTCTTT
clone_size: -; d_call: TRBD2; cdr3_length: 15; v_call: TRBV4-2; j_call: TRBJ2-1; cdr3_aa: CASSQESRGGRAQFF; cdr3_nt: TGTGCCAGCAGCCAAGAGTCCCGCGGCGGGAGGGCTCAGTTCTTC
clone_size: many; d_call: TRBD2; cdr3_length: 17; v_call: TRBV20-1; j_call: TRBJ2-1; cdr3_aa: CSARDPLAGDLNNEQFF; cdr3_nt: TGCAGTGCTAGAGATCCTCTAGCGGGGGACCTGAACAATGAGCAGTTCTTC
clone_size: -; d_call: TRBD1; cdr3_length: 15; v_call: TRBV2; j_call: TRBJ2-1; cdr3_aa: CASSYGQVSYNEQFF; cdr3_nt: TGTGCCAGCAGCTATGGACAGGTCTCCTACAATGAGCAGTTCTTC
clone_size: many; d_call: -; cdr3_length: 12; v_call: TRBV3-1; j_call: TRBJ1-2; cdr3_aa: CASSQGILGYTF; cdr3_nt: TGTGCCAGCAGCCAGGGGATTCTAGGCTACACCTTC